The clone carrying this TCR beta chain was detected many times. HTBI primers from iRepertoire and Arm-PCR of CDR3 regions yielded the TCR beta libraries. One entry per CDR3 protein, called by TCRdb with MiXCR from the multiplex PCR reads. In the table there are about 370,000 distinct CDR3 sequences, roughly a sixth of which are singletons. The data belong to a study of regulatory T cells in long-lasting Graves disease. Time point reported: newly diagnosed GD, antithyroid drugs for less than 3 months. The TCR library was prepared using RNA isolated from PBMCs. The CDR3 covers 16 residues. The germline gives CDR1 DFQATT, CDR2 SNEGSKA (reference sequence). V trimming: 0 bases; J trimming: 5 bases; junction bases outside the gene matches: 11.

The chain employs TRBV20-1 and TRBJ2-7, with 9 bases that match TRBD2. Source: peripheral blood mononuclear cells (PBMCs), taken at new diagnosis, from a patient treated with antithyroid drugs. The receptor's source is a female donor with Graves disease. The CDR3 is CSARDLVGLAGHEQYF. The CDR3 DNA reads TGCAGTGCTAGAGATCTCGTGGGGCTAGCGGGGCACGAGCAGTACTTC.